This T cell receptor beta chain was documented in a study of blood T cell repertoires in COVID-19. The repertoire was sequenced with immunoSEQ multiplex PCR; TCRdb's copy has only in-frame clones and lacks some. Among 200,000 or so clones listed, roughly four fifths were seen once. The junction had 11 bases not matched to a gene; V was cut back by 5 bases and J by 8 bases. The germline gives CDR1 MDHEN, CDR2 SYDVKM. The CDR3 sequence is 15 residues long. Assignment of participants to cohorts was predicated upon participant-reported clinical history. The chain recombines TRBV28 with TRBJ1-4; 7 bases map to TRBD1. This receptor was identified in a woman between 50 and 59 years old who had been exposed to COVID-19. Material: PBMCs or T cells enriched from blood (not recorded which). Written as DNA, the CDR3 is TGTGCCAGCAGTGGGCAGGGGGGAGAGGAAGAAAAACTGTTTTTT. Amino acids: CASSGQGGEEEKLFF.